A single sample is the source of the 5 T cell receptor beta chains below, sequenced in a study of cytomegalovirus exposure and HLA in healthy donors. Amplification used 60 Vbeta primers and 13 Jbeta primers. The method was immunoSEQ multiplex PCR; TCRdb's version includes in-frame clones alone and lacks a portion of them. The data contain some 150,000 clones, roughly 79% of them singletons. Sequenced input: PBMCs. The receptors were gathered from a woman in her 40s in good health and CMV-seronegative.

Only one count was recorded for this clone. The chain recombines TRBV27 with TRBJ1-5; TRBD1 agrees at 9 bases. V shed 4 bases and J 0 bases; nucleotides not matched to a gene: 1. From germline, CDR1 is MNHEY and CDR2 SMNVEV (reference sequence). The CDR3 spans 15 residues. CDR3 amino acids: CASSWDRDSNQPQHF. In DNA, the CDR3 is TGTGCCAGCAGTTGGGACAGGGATAGCAATCAGCCCCAGCATTTT.

This clone appeared a few times. In the same sample, other DNA sequences code for this CDR3. The CDR3 DNA follows: TGTGCCAGCAGTTTATCGGGTTACGAGCAGTACTTC. Its translation is CASSLSGYEQYF. The gene calls are TRBV28 and TRBJ2-7; no clear D. Trimming stripped 1 base from V and 4 bases from J, with 5 bases between. Germline V CDR1 and CDR2: MDHEN, SYDVKM. The CDR3 is made up of 12 amino acids.

V and J are TRBV6-5 and TRBJ1-5, with a possible D match to TRBD1 (5 bases). Germline V gives CDR1 MNHEY, CDR2 SVGAGI. This CDR3 spans 13 amino acids. Trimming stripped 6 bases from V and 4 bases from J, with 10 bases between. The CDR3 region is CASSRQKNQPQHF. CDR3 bases: TGTGCCAGCAGCCGACAGAAAAATCAGCCCCAGCATTTT.

This chain uses TRBV30 with TRBJ1-1; perhaps TRBD1 as D (5 bases). This CDR3 is built from 14 residues. Looked up from germline, CDR1 is GTSNPN and CDR2 is SVGIG (reference sequence). V lost 0 bases and J lost 5, with 13 bases in between. The CDR3 sequence: CAWSVRGEGTEAFF. Written as DNA, the CDR3 is TGTGCCTGGAGTGTACGGGGGGAAGGAACTGAAGCTTTCTTT.

CDR3 DNA: TGTGCCAGCAGTGATCCGACAACAGATACGCAGTATTTT. Translation gives CASSDPTTDTQYF. V is TRBV2 and J is TRBJ2-3; no clear D. Trimming stripped 3 bases from V and 3 bases from J, with 7 bases between. The CDR3 runs to 13 residues. Germline V CDR1 and CDR2: SNHLY, FYNNEI.